The 20 T cell receptor beta chains below come from one sample, sequenced in a study of regulatory T cells in long-lasting Graves disease. As to time point: persistent/refractory GD, antithyroid drugs over 5 years with positive TRAb. With RNA extracted from PBMCs as input, the TCR library was made. The authors built TCR beta libraries using iRepertoire HTBI primers and Arm-PCR of CDR3 regions. TCRdb itself ran the multiplex PCR reads through MiXCR, one entry per CDR3 protein. Of about 430,000 distinct CDR3 sequences in the sample, 21% were seen once. This material consisted of peripheral blood mononuclear cells (PBMCs), taken when the disease was refractory, from a patient treated with antithyroid drugs. These receptors were taken from a female donor with Graves disease.

This clonotype has at least ten counts. This sequence joins TRBV20-1 and TRBJ2-4, with 8 bases that match TRBD1. The CDR3 length is 14 residues. Trimming cost V 4 bases and J 0 bases; bases outside gene matches: 2. Germline V gives CDR1 DFQATT, CDR2 SNEGSKA (reference sequence). This CDR3 is CSATGGVAKNIQYF. DNA for the CDR3: TGCAGTGCTACAGGGGGCGTAGCCAAAAACATTCAGTACTTC.

This clonotype was observed a few times. The chain carries TRBV28 and TRBJ1-6; D remains unclear. V lost 4 bases and J 9 bases, leaving 7 bases between the germline ends. The CDR3 length is 12 residues. Per germline, CDR1 MDHEN and CDR2 SYDVKM. CDR3 in DNA: TGTGCCAGCAGTTCCCGGACTTCACCCCTCCACTTT. Translated, it gives CASSSRTSPLHF.

The chain recombines TRBV5-1 with TRBJ2-7, with 9 bases identical to TRBD1. V lost 0 bases, J lost 4 bases, and 5 bases stayed unmatched. Per germline, CDR1 SGHRS and CDR2 YFSETQ. CDR3 length: 15 amino acids. The CDR3: CASSLDRTGVYEQYF. As DNA, the CDR3 is TGCGCCAGCAGCTTGGATCGGACAGGGGTATACGAGCAGTACTTC.

Many counts were recorded for this clonotype. The J gene is TRBJ2-7, the V gene TRBV11-3; tentatively, D is TRBD2 (5 bases). With 5 bases removed from V and 5 bases from J, the gap between germline ends came to 16 bases. This CDR3 comprises 14 residues. Germline assignment: CDR1 SGHNT and CDR2 YENEEA. In nucleotides, the CDR3 is TGTGCCAGCAGCCCCCATGGGCGAGCGGACGAGCAGTACTTC. It codes for CASSPHGRADEQYF.

In this sample, this clonotype turned up many times. The chain links TRBV28 to TRBJ1-4; D gene uncertain. Trimming took off 2 bases at V and 4 bases at J, with 8 bases between the two ends. CDR3 length: 14 amino acids. From germline, CDR1 is MDHEN and CDR2 SYDVKM. The CDR3 region is CASSLSTYNEKLFF. Here the CDR3 DNA reads TGTGCCAGCAGTTTAAGCACCTATAATGAAAAACTGTTTTTT.

In this sample, this clonotype turned up many times. The chain carries TRBV7-2 and TRBJ2-7; 7 bases map to TRBD1. The J segment lost 2 bases and the V segment lost 1 base, leaving 5 bases of the junction unmatched. The CDR3 contains 15 residues. Germline V CDR1 and CDR2: SGHTA, FQGNSA. The CDR3 nucleotides read TGTGCCAGCAGCTTAGTGGGACAGACTGCCTACGAGCAGTACTTC. It translates to CASSLVGQTAYEQYF.

There are many counts of this clonotype. V and J are TRBV11-2 and TRBJ2-7, with 11 bases aligning to TRBD2. Germline CDR1 is SGHAT and CDR2 is FQNNGV. V gave up 3 bases and J gave up 6 bases; unmatched junction bases: 16. This CDR3 region has 18 residues. The CDR3 reads CASSLGRGLAEGIREQYF. The CDR3 DNA sequence: TGTGCCAGCAGCTTGGGTCGGGGACTAGCGGAGGGAATCCGCGAGCAGTACTTC.

The table lists this clonotype with many counts. This chain's CDR3 is CARSRRDRVDEQYF. DNA for the CDR3: TGTGCCAGAAGCCGTCGGGACAGGGTGGACGAGCAGTACTTC. This rearrangement joins TRBV2 to TRBJ2-7; TRBD1 matches 9 bases. The CDR3 runs 14 residues. V dropped 9 bases and J dropped 5; count of bases not matched to a gene: 11. Germline-derived CDR1 and CDR2 are SNHLY and FYNNEI.

This clonotype was seen a handful of times. The chain has TRBV6-5 and TRBJ1-1; 11 bases are shared with TRBD1. Unmatched junction bases numbered 4, after V lost 2 bases and J lost 8 bases. This CDR3 contains 14 residues. The germline CDR1 and CDR2 sequences are MNHEY and SVGAGI. CDR3 sequence reads: CASSYRDRGEEAFF. The CDR3 nucleotides are TGTGCCAGCAGTTACCGGGACAGGGGGGAGGAAGCTTTCTTT.

Written as DNA, the CDR3 is TGTGCCAGCAGCTTGGGGCTAGAAGCTGGAGATACGCAGTATTTT. Translating it yields CASSLGLEAGDTQYF. The chain has TRBV5-6 and TRBJ2-3; no clear D gene. Germline loops: CDR1 SGHDT, CDR2 YYEEEE. V lost 0 bases and J 5 bases, leaving 13 bases between the germline ends. This CDR3 has 15 amino acids.

This clonotype came up many times. The chain is built from TRBV28 and TRBJ1-5, with D possibly being TRBD1 (6 bases). This CDR3 comprises 15 residues. Germline V gene data show CDR1 as MDHEN and CDR2 as SYDVKM. V lost 9 bases to trimming and J lost 7 bases, with 22 bases between them. This CDR3 is CASGGASGALQPQHF. DNA for the CDR3: TGTGCCAGTGGGGGCGCCTCGGGGGCGCTACAGCCCCAGCATTTT.

In its sample, this clonotype was seen once. The V and J genes are TRBV24-1 and TRBJ2-7; 7 bases fit TRBD2. J was trimmed by 6 bases and V by 4 bases; bases with no gene match: 11. Germline V CDR1 and CDR2: KGHDR, SFDVKD. The length of the CDR3 is 15 residues. CDR3 in amino acids: CATSEGSLAASEQYF. In DNA, the CDR3 is TGTGCCACCAGTGAGGGGTCCCTAGCGGCTTCCGAGCAGTACTTC.

Comments on this clonotype: This may stem from a read error, because a much larger clone lies one nucleotide away. The rearrangement joins TRBV27 to TRBJ2-1; D unclear. V lost 8 bases and J 5 bases, leaving 4 bases between the germline ends. The CDR3 is 10 residues long. Germline CDR1 is MNHEY and CDR2 is SMNVEV (reference sequence). DNA for the CDR3: TGTGCCAGCGGGAACAATGAGCAGTTCTTC. Encoded protein: CASGNNEQFF.

The sample holds many counts of this clonotype. The CDR3 DNA reads TGTGCCATCACCAGGACCGAGAACACCGGGGAGCTGTTTTTT. Translating it yields CAITRTENTGELFF. The chain is built from TRBV10-3 and TRBJ2-2; the D is unclear. Trimming left V 7 bases short and J 1 base short, with 10 bases between. The CDR3 runs 14 residues. Germline lookup yields CDR1 ENHRY and CDR2 SYGVKD.

This clonotype was detected many times. The J gene is TRBJ1-1, the V gene TRBV28, with 8 bases lining up with TRBD1. The V gene end was trimmed by 3 bases and the J gene end by 5 bases; junction bases not matched to a gene: 11. CDR1 and CDR2 (germline): MDHEN, SYDVKM. CDR3 length: 16 amino acids. This chain's CDR3 is CASSLTAHTGGTEAFF. DNA for the CDR3: TGTGCCAGCAGTTTGACCGCCCACACAGGGGGGACTGAAGCTTTCTTT.

This clonotype was counted ten times or more. The chain employs TRBV7-8 and TRBJ2-7, with a possible D match to TRBD1 (5 bases). Germline loops: CDR1 SGHVS, CDR2 FQNEAQ. Trimming stripped 3 bases from V and 1 base from J, with 16 bases between. This CDR3 has 16 residues. This CDR3 is CASSLLWTLDSYEQYF. CDR3 DNA sequence: TGTGCCAGCAGCTTGCTATGGACACTCGATTCCTACGAGCAGTACTTC.

The chain employs TRBV6-9 and TRBJ2-7, with D perhaps TRBD1 (6 bases). CDR1 and CDR2 (germline): MNHGY, SVAAGI. Trimming took off 3 bases at V and 3 bases at J, with 15 bases between the two ends. The CDR3 extends over 15 amino acids. CDR3 DNA: TGTGCCAGCAGTTACGCGATAAAGACAGGCTACGAGCAGTACTTC. Its translation is CASSYAIKTGYEQYF.

The sample holds many counts of this clonotype. The chain has TRBV27 and TRBJ2-7; tentatively, D is TRBD2 (5 bases). There are 16 residues in the CDR3. Germline loops: CDR1 MNHEY, CDR2 SMNVEV (reference sequence). V dropped 5 bases and J dropped 5 bases, with 22 bases sitting between them. CDR3 protein: CASSPTLLALRNEQYF. The DNA for the CDR3 is TGTGCCAGCAGTCCCACCCTCCTAGCACTGAGGAACGAGCAGTACTTC.

This clonotype was seen ten or more times. This chain links TRBV5-1 with TRBJ2-2; D gene uncertain. V gave up 4 bases and J gave up 8 bases, with 9 bases separating them. Germline CDR1 SGHRS, CDR2 YFSETQ. The CDR3 loop spans 12 amino acids. The CDR3 spells CASSPNGGELFF. The CDR3 nucleotides read TGCGCCAGCAGCCCCAACGGTGGGGAGCTGTTTTTT.

Only a few counts were recorded for this clonotype. The J gene is TRBJ2-2, the V gene TRBV11-2; 12 positions match TRBD2. CDR1 is SGHAT, CDR2 FQNNGV, per germline. J gave up 6 bases and V 0 bases, and 8 bases lay outside the gene matches. The CDR3 consists of 18 residues. Written as DNA, the CDR3 is TGTGCCAGCAGCTTAGACCTCGGACTAGCGGGAAATCCCGGGGAGCTGTTTTTT. Protein: CASSLDLGLAGNPGELFF.